Each of the 24 T cell receptor beta chains below was sequenced from the same sample in a study of T cell responses to AZD1222 COVID-19 vaccine. Clones were sequenced by immunoSEQ multiplex PCR, and TCRdb holds only the in-frame ones, with some missing. The sample has about 140,000 clones; around 92% are singletons. Sequencing used peripheral blood, obtained 28 days after the second AZD1222 dose. The receptors originated from an adult who received the AZD1222 COVID-19 vaccine.

V is TRBV21-1 and J is TRBJ2-7. TRBV21-1 is reported as a pseudogene. This CDR3 comprises 11 residues. The CDR3 DNA sequence: TGTGCCAGCAGCCCCCGGGCGGGACATAGGTTC. This sequence encodes CASSPRAGHRF.

The chain links TRBV4-3 to TRBJ2-1, with TRBD2 matching over 12 bases. This CDR3 is 15 amino acids long. J lost 5 bases, V lost 2 bases, and 1 base had no gene match. CDR1 and CDR2 from the germline V gene are LGHNA and YSLEER. As DNA, the CDR3 is TGCGCCAGCAGCCAACTAGCGGGAGGGAACAATGAGCAGTTCTTC. It codes for CASSQLAGGNNEQFF.

The chain links TRBV27 to TRBJ2-3, with no clear D. V lost 2 bases, J lost 2 bases, and 5 bases lay in between. This CDR3 contains 13 residues. CDR1 MNHEY and CDR2 SMNVEV come from the germline V gene (reference sequence). CDR3 residues: CASSLQATDTQYF. CDR3 in DNA: TGTGCCAGCAGTTTACAGGCCACAGATACGCAGTATTTT.

This chain links TRBV24-1 with TRBJ2-1; 7 bases are shared with TRBD1. Trimming took 2 bases from V and 1 from J; bases not matched to a gene: 4. Germline V lookup: CDR1 KGHDR, CDR2 SFDVKD. The CDR3 contains 16 residues. The CDR3 sequence: CATSDWGTESYNEQFF. CDR3 DNA: TGTGCCACCAGTGATTGGGGGACAGAGTCCTACAATGAGCAGTTCTTC.

The chain couples TRBV10-2 to TRBJ1-5; 7 nucleotides line up with TRBD1. CDR1 WSHSY and CDR2 SAAADI come from the germline V gene. The CDR3 loop spans 14 amino acids. J gave up 6 bases and V 3 bases, and 5 bases lay outside the gene matches. As DNA, the CDR3 is TGCGCCAGCAGTGATTTGACAGGGCTTCAGCCCCAGCATTTT. Translated: CASSDLTGLQPQHF.

This rearrangement joins TRBV19 to TRBJ2-7; TRBD2 matches at 8 bases. CDR3 length equals 15 residues. Germline CDR1 and CDR2: LNHDA and SQIVND (reference sequence). V lost 1 base and J lost 5; bases outside the gene matches: 7. CDR3 loop: CASSIGGLAFNEQYF. In DNA, the CDR3 is TGTGCCAGTAGTATAGGTGGACTAGCCTTCAACGAGCAGTACTTC.

The chain joins TRBV6-5 to TRBJ2-1, with D tentatively TRBD1 (6 bases). This CDR3 has 13 residues. Germline CDR1 is MNHEY and CDR2 is SVGAGI. V lost 3 bases and J 7 bases, leaving 10 bases between the germline ends. The CDR3 loop is CASSYWGRNEQFF. CDR3 DNA sequence: TGTGCCAGCAGTTATTGGGGGCGTAATGAGCAGTTCTTC.

The chain has TRBV18 and TRBJ2-7; 9 bases align to TRBD1. CDR3 size: 14 residues. Germline V gene data show CDR1 as KGHSH and CDR2 as LQKENI. The junction had 3 bases not matched to a gene; V was cut back by 3 bases and J by 3 bases. This CDR3 reads CASSPGQGLYEQYF. The CDR3 DNA sequence: TGTGCCAGCTCACCGGGACAGGGCCTCTACGAGCAGTACTTC.

This chain links TRBV6-1 with TRBJ1-1; TRBD1 might be the D (6 bases). CDR3 length: 16 residues. Germline V CDR1 and CDR2: MNHNS, SASEGT. The ends were cut back, 2 bases at V and 2 bases at J, with 15 bases in the middle. As DNA, the CDR3 is TGTGCCAGCAGTGAATGGGAAGGGGGGCGAAACACTGAAGCTTTCTTT. It yields the protein CASSEWEGGRNTEAFF.

The chain links TRBV19 to TRBJ2-7; D gene ambiguous. Trimming stripped 6 bases from V and 0 bases from J, with 18 bases between. Germline assignment: CDR1 LNHDA and CDR2 SQIVND (reference sequence). CDR3 length equals 16 residues. CDR3 sequence: CASSPPLAESSYEQYF. The CDR3 DNA reads TGTGCCAGTAGCCCCCCTCTGGCGGAGAGCTCCTACGAGCAGTACTTC.

The V gene is TRBV11-3, the J gene TRBJ2-1; 9 positions agree with TRBD2. This CDR3 contains 15 residues. From germline, CDR1 is SGHNT and CDR2 YENEEA. V was pared by 5 bases and J by 7 bases, with 9 bases of the junction left unmatched. Here the CDR3 DNA reads TGTGCCAGCAGCCCAGGTGCGGGAGGGAGAAATGAGCAGTTCTTC. Translated: CASSPGAGGRNEQFF.

V usage is TRBV3-1 (or the pseudogene TRBV3-2) and J usage is TRBJ1-2; D perhaps matches TRBD1 (6 bases). Germline V gene sequence: CDR1 LGHDT, CDR2 YNNKEL (reference sequence). With 3 bases removed from V and 0 bases from J, the gap between germline ends came to 14 bases. CDR3 size: 16 residues. This chain's CDR3 is CASSHFAGQTNYGYTF. The DNA of the CDR3 is TGTGCCAGCAGCCACTTTGCGGGACAAACTAACTATGGCTACACCTTC.

The chain has TRBV5-6 and TRBJ2-7, with D perhaps given as TRBD1 or TRBD2 (6 bases each). CDR3 length equals 12 residues. Germline lookup yields CDR1 SGHDT and CDR2 YYEEEE. The V end was cut by 3 bases, the J end by 6 bases, with 10 bases between. CDR3 loop: CASSWGRGEQYF. CDR3 coding DNA: TGTGCCAGCAGCTGGGGGCGGGGCGAGCAGTACTTC.

This clone has a handful of counts. The chain combines TRBV5-1 with TRBJ2-3; no clear D. V was trimmed by 2 bases and J by 7 bases, leaving 8 bases between them. Germline loops: CDR1 SGHRS, CDR2 YFSETQ. The CDR3 sequence is 12 residues long. The CDR3: CASSLDGYTQYF. For the CDR3, the DNA is TGCGCCAGCAGCTTAGACGGCTATACGCAGTATTTT.

The rearrangement joins TRBV5-4 to TRBJ2-7, with no clear D. Trimming removed 0 bases at V and 0 bases at J, with 7 bases between. The germline CDR1 and CDR2 sequences are SGHNT and YYREEE (reference sequence). There are 14 residues in the CDR3. The CDR3 region is CASSLEYSSYEQYF. DNA for the CDR3: TGTGCCAGCAGCTTGGAGTATAGCTCCTACGAGCAGTACTTC.

The V gene is TRBV28, the J gene TRBJ1-2; TRBD1 agrees at 11 bases. V shed 7 bases and J 3 bases; nucleotides not matched to a gene: 4. The CDR3 is made up of 14 amino acids. The germline V gene encodes CDR1 MDHEN and CDR2 SYDVKM. In DNA form, the CDR3 reads TGTGCCAGCATCTGGACAGGGGGCGACTATGGCTACACCTTC. Translated, it gives CASIWTGGDYGYTF.

This clone was found once. The chain recombines TRBV19 with TRBJ1-2; 7 nucleotides line up with TRBD1. The CDR3 runs 13 residues. The V gene end was trimmed by 9 bases and the J gene end by 4 bases; junction bases not matched to a gene: 8. Looked up from germline, CDR1 is LNHDA and CDR2 is SQIVND (reference sequence). The CDR3 region is CASGQEETYGYTF. The CDR3 region has the DNA TGTGCCAGCGGACAGGAAGAAACCTATGGCTACACCTTC.

The rearrangement joins TRBV2 to TRBJ1-2, with D maybe TRBD1 (5 bases). The germline V gene encodes CDR1 SNHLY and CDR2 FYNNEI. V was trimmed by 11 bases and J by 4 bases, leaving 8 bases between them. The CDR3 runs 10 residues. CDR3 in DNA: TGTGCCGGCCAGGGCTATGGCTACACCTTC. This codes for CAGQGYGYTF. The whole variable domain, remainder taken from reference TRBV2 and TRBJ1-2, is EPEVTQTPSHQVTQMGQEVILRCVPISNHLYFYWYRQILGQKVEFLVSFYNNEISEKSEIFDDQFSVERPDGSNFTLKIRSTKLEDSAMYFCAGQGYGYTFGSGTRLTVV.

The rearrangement uses TRBV28 and TRBJ2-7; no clear D. Trimming shortened V by 5 bases and J by 7 bases, and 12 bases separated the two germline ends. This CDR3 has 12 amino acids. Germline-derived CDR1 and CDR2 are MDHEN and SYDVKM. For the CDR3, the DNA is TGTGCCAGCAGTCTCCCTTTGGGGGAGCAGTACTTC. This gives the protein CASSLPLGEQYF.

The chain carries TRBV5-4 and TRBJ1-2; maybe TRBD1 (5 bases). This CDR3 comprises 13 residues. Germline values: CDR1 SGHNT, CDR2 YYREEE (reference sequence). Trimming removed 4 bases at V and 2 bases at J, with 9 bases between. CDR3 coding DNA: TGTGCCAGCAGCCGGGACGGAAACTATGGCTACACCTTC. Amino acids: CASSRDGNYGYTF. The entire variable domain, with the rest obtained from reference TRBV5-4 and TRBJ1-2, is as follows: ETGVTQSPTHLIKTRGQQVTLRCSSQSGHNTVSWYQQALGQGPQFIFQYYREEENGRGNFPPRFSGLQFPNYSSELNVNALELDDSALYLCASSRDGNYGYTFGSGTRLTVV.

Only one count was recorded for this clone. The CDR3 spells CASNPSQGNEQFF. As DNA, the CDR3 is TGTGCCAGCAACCCCTCCCAAGGAAATGAGCAGTTCTTC. This chain joins TRBV6-5 and TRBJ2-1; D not certain. V was pared by 7 bases and J by 7 bases, with 14 bases between. Germline V gene data show CDR1 as MNHEY and CDR2 as SVGAGI. The CDR3 extends over 13 amino acids.

V usage is TRBV5-6 and J usage is TRBJ1-4; weak D call: TRBD1 (5 bases). The CDR3 spans 16 residues. Looked up from germline, CDR1 is SGHDT and CDR2 is YYEEEE. V lost 6 bases and J lost 8, with 23 bases in between. The CDR3 reads CASTIRDGRRSEKLFF. The CDR3 coding sequence is TGTGCCAGCACCATCCGGGACGGACGACGATCGGAAAAACTGTTTTTT.

V gene TRBV28 combines with J gene TRBJ1-4; 7 nucleotides line up with TRBD1. In germline, CDR1 is MDHEN, CDR2 SYDVKM. V lost 10 bases to trimming and J lost 7 bases; unmatched junction nucleotides: 12. This CDR3 contains 14 residues. In DNA form, the CDR3 reads TGTGCCACCTCTCGACAGGGAGGAGGTGAAAAACTGTTTTTT. Its protein product is CATSRQGGGEKLFF. Full variable domain (rest looked up from reference TRBV28 and TRBJ1-4): DVKVTQSSRYLVKRTGEKVFLECVQDMDHENMFWYRQDPGLGLRLIYFSYDVKMKEKGDIPEGYSVSREKKERFSLILESASTNQTSMYLCATSRQGGGEKLFFGSGTQLSVL.

This clone was seen just once. This chain uses TRBV19 with TRBJ2-1; weak D call: TRBD2 (5 bases). The CDR3 is 14 amino acids. V lost 7 bases to trimming and J lost 9 bases, with 19 bases between them. Germline V gene lookup returns CDR1 LNHDA and CDR2 SQIVND (reference sequence). The CDR3: CASNPSMRVGEQFF. The CDR3 bases are TGTGCCAGTAACCCTAGTATGAGGGTAGGTGAGCAGTTCTTC.